This T cell receptor beta chain emerged from a study of blood T cell repertoires in COVID-19. Study as a whole: The samples span acute and convalescent COVID-19 from the United States, Italy and Spain.

TCRdb keeps only in-frame clones here, not all; method: immunoSEQ multiplex PCR. This repertoire shows more than 200,000 clones, 70% to 90% found once; its top ten account for around 2.6%. V trimming: 6 bases; J trimming: 8 bases; junction bases outside the gene matches: 7. In germline, CDR1 is ENHRY, CDR2 SYGVKD. There are 14 residues in the CDR3. This clonotype originated in a woman between 65 and 79 years old with active or convalescent COVID-19. This chain joins TRBV10-3 and TRBJ2-1; 10 bases match TRBD2. Sequenced sample: peripheral blood. CDR3 nucleotide sequence: TGTGCCATCAGGTCCCTAGCGGGAGCTTATGAGCAGTTCTTC. It is translated as CAIRSLAGAYEQFF.